The present entry profiles one T cell receptor (beta chain) with its context. The sample originates from a study of CD8 T cells in Susac syndrome. The authors reverse transcribed roughly 0.5 to 1 ug RNA with random hexamers. TCRdb recomputed calls from the immunoSEQ multiplex PCR reads with MiXCR, one row per CDR3 protein. The data show 130,000 to 150,000 distinct CDR3 sequences, 94% seen once. This CDR3 has 14 residues. Germline CDR1 and CDR2: MGHRA and YSYEKL. The V and J ends lost 4 bases and 6 bases respectively, with 13 bases between them. V and J are TRBV4-1 and TRBJ2-1, with D perhaps TRBD1 (6 bases). Sequenced: CD8+ T cells from PBMCs. The sequence was collected from a human donor in good health. The CDR3 loop is CASSPSQGSNEQFF. The CDR3 DNA reads as TGCGCCAGCAGCCCATCACAGGGCTCCAATGAGCAGTTCTTC.